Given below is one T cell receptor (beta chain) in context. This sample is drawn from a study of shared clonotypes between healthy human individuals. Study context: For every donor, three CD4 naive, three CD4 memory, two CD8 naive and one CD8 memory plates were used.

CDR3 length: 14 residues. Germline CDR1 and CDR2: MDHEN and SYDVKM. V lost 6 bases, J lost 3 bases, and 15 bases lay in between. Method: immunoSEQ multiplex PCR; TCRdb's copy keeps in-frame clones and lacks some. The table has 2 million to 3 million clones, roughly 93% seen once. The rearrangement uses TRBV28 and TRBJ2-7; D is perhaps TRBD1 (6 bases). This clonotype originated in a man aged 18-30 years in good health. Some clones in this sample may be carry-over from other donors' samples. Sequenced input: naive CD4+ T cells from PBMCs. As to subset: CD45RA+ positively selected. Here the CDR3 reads CASRTYRDGYEQYF. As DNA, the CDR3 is TGTGCCAGCAGGACTTACAGGGATGGCTACGAGCAGTACTTC.